A selection of T cell receptor beta chains follows, all from one sample in a study of blood T cell repertoires in COVID-19. Libraries were prepared by immunoSEQ multiplex PCR; TCRdb keeps only in-frame clonotypes and omits some of them. The repertoire has around 54,000 clones, about 90% of them found once; the top ten carry 2.5% to 3.5%. Sequences were obtained from peripheral blood. These receptors all stem from a human donor in a cohort sampled during active COVID-19. Each CDR3 is given without its conserved first and last residue. Each record gives: CDR3 protein, V gene, J gene.

ASSLVGITNEKLF	TRBV5-6	TRBJ1-4
ASSGGINTGELF	TRBV9	TRBJ2-2
ASSLVIETQY	TRBV11-2	TRBJ2-5
ASSLAAGVTGNEQF	TRBV5-1	TRBJ2-1
ASSHGQGDPNYGYT	TRBV6-2/TRBV6-3	TRBJ1-2
ASSSIRHHKYEQY	TRBV28	TRBJ2-7
AWSVQGNQPQH	TRBV30	TRBJ1-5
ASANPGGETQY	TRBV12-5	TRBJ2-5
ASRRDTQETQY	TRBV28	TRBJ2-5
ASRRLAGGPSTDTQY	TRBV3-1/TRBV3-2	TRBJ2-3
ASSPGDSYTNYGYT	TRBV18	TRBJ1-2
ASSQEITQGETQY	TRBV4-2	TRBJ2-5
ASSAERRGGSDTQY	TRBV11-2	TRBJ2-3
ASSVDRVTDTQY	TRBV6-4	TRBJ2-3
ASSFLGGRGSYNEQF	TRBV9	TRBJ2-1
ASTPVPEGTQY	TRBV27	TRBJ2-5
ASSRAGRRSGNTIY	TRBV14	TRBJ1-3
ASSLLAGGPYEQY	TRBV3-1/TRBV3-2	TRBJ2-7
ASSIQGLNTEAF	TRBV19	TRBJ1-1
ASSPIRDRAYEQY	TRBV5-1	TRBJ2-7
AWSLAGGMVQF	TRBV30	TRBJ2-1
ASSRRLAGSTGELF	TRBV18	TRBJ2-2
ASSPLGTEETQY	TRBV28	TRBJ2-5
ASSPSPGLGTSTDTQY	TRBV28	TRBJ2-3
ASQAEVYNEQF	TRBV5-1	TRBJ2-1
ASSRNRGTEAF	TRBV5-8	TRBJ1-1
ASSFPGTQQF	TRBV27	TRBJ2-1
ASSLPTLRGEQF	TRBV14	TRBJ2-1
ASSQTGIYLSGYT	TRBV28	TRBJ1-2
ASSEATGGSNSPLH	TRBV7-9	TRBJ1-6
ASSVGHRSANEQF	TRBV9	TRBJ2-1
ASSQDLPVAGKDEQF	TRBV14	TRBJ2-1